Listed below are T cell receptor beta chains from one sample, sequenced in a study of cytomegalovirus exposure and HLA in healthy donors. The table came from immunoSEQ multiplex PCR; TCRdb's copy has only in-frame clones and leaves some out. The data show fewer than 70,000 clones, 65% to 70% seen once. The sample was PBMCs. The receptors shown here come from a woman in her thirties in good health and CMV-seronegative. Both conserved end residues are part of each CDR3. The order of the fields is J gene, clone size, V gene, D gene, CDR3 protein, CDR3 DNA. A D gene is named only where the DNA matches it firmly. Not every row has a clone size; where given, it reads once, few, many or a size class.

j_call: TRBJ2-3
clone_size: .
v_call: TRBV5-6
d_call: .
cdr3_aa: CASSSVRQGDTQYF
cdr3_nt: TGTGCCAGCAGCTCGGTTAGGCAGGGAGATACGCAGTATTTT

j_call: TRBJ1-1
clone_size: .
v_call: TRBV10-3
d_call: .
cdr3_aa: CAISESRGRAEAFF
cdr3_nt: TGCGCCATCAGTGAGAGTAGGGGTAGGGCGGAAGCTTTCTTT

j_call: TRBJ1-2
clone_size: .
v_call: TRBV6-5
d_call: TRBD1
cdr3_aa: CASSYSRDRPVLTF
cdr3_nt: TGTGCCAGCAGTTACTCGAGGGACAGGCCTGTACTCACCTTC

j_call: TRBJ2-2
clone_size: .
v_call: TRBV6-1
d_call: TRBD1
cdr3_aa: CASRLTGGQTGELFF
cdr3_nt: TGTGCCAGCAGACTCACAGGGGGCCAAACCGGGGAGCTGTTTTTT

j_call: TRBJ2-3
clone_size: .
v_call: TRBV5-4
d_call: TRBD2
cdr3_aa: CASSPPPSGGSTDTQYF
cdr3_nt: TGTGCCAGCAGCCCTCCCCCTAGCGGGGGGAGCACAGATACGCAGTATTTT

j_call: TRBJ2-5
clone_size: .
v_call: TRBV30
d_call: .
cdr3_aa: CAWSVTGGGFKTQYF
cdr3_nt: TGTGCCTGGAGTGTAACAGGGGGGGGGTTTAAGACCCAGTACTTC

j_call: TRBJ2-3
clone_size: .
v_call: TRBV2
d_call: TRBD2
cdr3_aa: CASSLAGASTDTQYF
cdr3_nt: TGTGCCAGCAGTCTAGCGGGGGCTAGCACAGATACGCAGTATTTT

j_call: TRBJ2-7
clone_size: .
v_call: TRBV30
d_call: TRBD1
cdr3_aa: CAWSVRTGIFYEQYF
cdr3_nt: TGTGCCTGGAGTGTCAGGACAGGGATTTTCTACGAGCAGTACTTC

j_call: TRBJ2-3
clone_size: .
v_call: TRBV19
d_call: .
cdr3_aa: CASSQGADTQYF
cdr3_nt: TGTGCCAGTAGTCAAGGGGCAGATACGCAGTATTTT

j_call: TRBJ2-1
clone_size: .
v_call: TRBV5-1
d_call: TRBD1
cdr3_aa: CASSSQGAPGNEQFF
cdr3_nt: TGCGCCAGCAGCTCCCAGGGGGCACCGGGCAATGAGCAGTTCTTC

j_call: TRBJ2-3
clone_size: few
v_call: TRBV2
d_call: TRBD2
cdr3_aa: CASSQRGTSGADTQYF
cdr3_nt: TGTGCCAGCAGTCAACGGGGGACTAGCGGTGCAGATACGCAGTATTTT

j_call: TRBJ2-7
clone_size: .
v_call: TRBV7-8
d_call: .
cdr3_aa: CASGGSPYEQYF
cdr3_nt: TGTGCCAGCGGAGGGTCCCCCTACGAGCAGTACTTC

j_call: TRBJ1-4
clone_size: .
v_call: TRBV7-2
d_call: .
cdr3_aa: CASSLGQTSEKLFF
cdr3_nt: TGTGCCAGCAGCTTAGGCCAGACAAGTGAAAAACTGTTTTTT

j_call: TRBJ2-7
clone_size: few
v_call: TRBV4-2
d_call: .
cdr3_aa: CASSQVTNRDSYEQYF
cdr3_nt: TGTGCCAGCAGCCAGGTTACTAACAGGGACTCCTACGAGCAGTACTTC

j_call: TRBJ2-7
clone_size: .
v_call: TRBV19
d_call: .
cdr3_aa: CASSIGLRSEQYF
cdr3_nt: TGTGCCAGTAGTATAGGTCTTCGTAGCGAGCAGTACTTC

j_call: TRBJ1-1
clone_size: .
v_call: TRBV7-6
d_call: .
cdr3_aa: CASSLAEGTEAFF
cdr3_nt: TGTGCCAGCAGCTTAGCTGAGGGAACTGAAGCTTTCTTT

j_call: TRBJ2-3
clone_size: .
v_call: TRBV11-2
d_call: TRBD2
cdr3_aa: CASSFLAGGYTDTQYF
cdr3_nt: TGTGCCAGCAGCTTCCTAGCGGGGGGATACACAGATACGCAGTATTTT

j_call: TRBJ2-5
clone_size: .
v_call: TRBV5-1
d_call: .
cdr3_aa: CASSFSDREETQYF
cdr3_nt: TGCGCCAGCAGCTTCTCGGACAGAGAAGAGACCCAGTACTTC

j_call: TRBJ1-4
clone_size: .
v_call: TRBV21-1
d_call: .
cdr3_aa: CASSKGQGGTTNEKLFF
cdr3_nt: TGTGCCAGCAGCAAAGGACAGGGGGGAACAACTAATGAAAAACTGTTTTTT

j_call: TRBJ2-7
clone_size: .
v_call: TRBV10-1
d_call: TRBD1
cdr3_aa: CASVAGTDLSYEQYF
cdr3_nt: TGCGCCAGCGTAGCCGGGACAGACCTCTCCTACGAGCAGTACTTC

j_call: TRBJ2-5
clone_size: .
v_call: TRBV25-1
d_call: .
cdr3_aa: CASSEWAIETQYF
cdr3_nt: TGTGCCAGCAGTGAATGGGCGATAGAGACCCAGTACTTC

j_call: TRBJ1-5
clone_size: .
v_call: TRBV2
d_call: TRBD1
cdr3_aa: CASSRGQSNQPQHF
cdr3_nt: TGTGCCAGCAGTCGGGGACAGAGTAATCAGCCCCAGCATTTT

j_call: TRBJ1-1
clone_size: few
v_call: TRBV19
d_call: .
cdr3_aa: CASSTRLSGDTEAFF
cdr3_nt: TGTGCCAGTAGTACCCGTCTCTCGGGGGACACTGAAGCTTTCTTT

j_call: TRBJ2-5
clone_size: few
v_call: TRBV7-7
d_call: .
cdr3_aa: CASSPSGDTETQYF
cdr3_nt: TGTGCCAGCAGCCCGAGCGGAGATACGGAGACCCAGTACTTC

j_call: TRBJ2-3
clone_size: .
v_call: TRBV28
d_call: .
cdr3_aa: CASSFRALGGGGTDTQYF
cdr3_nt: TGTGCCAGCAGTTTCCGTGCGTTGGGAGGGGGTGGCACAGATACGCAGTATTTT

j_call: TRBJ2-7
clone_size: many
v_call: TRBV2
d_call: .
cdr3_aa: CASKVEGATYEQYF
cdr3_nt: TGTGCCAGCAAGGTGGAGGGGGCAACCTACGAGCAGTACTTC

j_call: TRBJ2-7
clone_size: .
v_call: TRBV7-2
d_call: TRBD1
cdr3_aa: CASSWGTGPVPPYSYEQYF
cdr3_nt: TGTGCCAGCAGCTGGGGGACAGGGCCCGTCCCCCCCTACTCCTACGAGCAGTACTTC

j_call: TRBJ1-2
clone_size: .
v_call: TRBV25-1
d_call: .
cdr3_aa: CASSTSTDSYGYTF
cdr3_nt: .

j_call: TRBJ1-1
clone_size: .
v_call: TRBV6-5
d_call: TRBD1
cdr3_aa: CASSLRSGGGSEAFF
cdr3_nt: TGTGCCAGCAGCCTCAGATCAGGGGGCGGCTCTGAAGCTTTCTTT

j_call: TRBJ1-2
clone_size: .
v_call: TRBV7-8
d_call: .
cdr3_aa: CASSYGGERNGYTF
cdr3_nt: TGTGCCAGCAGCTACGGAGGGGAGAGAAATGGCTACACCTTC

j_call: TRBJ1-4
clone_size: few
v_call: TRBV10-2
d_call: .
cdr3_aa: CASTQFNEKLFF
cdr3_nt: TGCGCCAGCACCCAGTTTAATGAAAAACTGTTTTTT

j_call: TRBJ1-5
clone_size: .
v_call: TRBV4-1
d_call: TRBD1
cdr3_aa: CASSQERAGGNQPQHF
cdr3_nt: TGCGCCAGCAGCCAAGAAAGGGCAGGGGGGAATCAGCCCCAGCATTTT

j_call: TRBJ1-1
clone_size: .
v_call: TRBV5-8
d_call: .
cdr3_aa: CASSFSMNTEAFF
cdr3_nt: TGTGCCAGCAGTTTTAGTATGAACACTGAAGCTTTCTTT